This is a list of T cell receptor beta chains from one sample in a study of cytomegalovirus exposure and HLA in healthy donors. Here immunoSEQ multiplex PCR was the method, and the copy in TCRdb shows in-frame clones only, minus some. The data hold fewer than 200,000 clones, with roughly 80% observed a single time. Sequences were obtained from PBMCs. These receptors were collected from a girl aged 2-9 years in good health and CMV-seropositive. Both conserved end residues are part of each CDR3. A D gene is named only where the DNA matches it firmly. The size of a clone is reported for some rows only, either as once, few or many, or as a class for expanded clones.

cdr3_aa: CASSLAEGGGEAFF; v_call: TRBV5-1; j_call: TRBJ1-1; clone_size: -; d_call: -
cdr3_aa: CASSLAQGAHEKLFF; v_call: TRBV28; j_call: TRBJ1-4; clone_size: -; d_call: TRBD1
cdr3_aa: CASSHPETSMSTGELFF; v_call: TRBV14; j_call: TRBJ2-2; clone_size: -; d_call: -
cdr3_aa: CASSQPGAVRGYTF; v_call: TRBV4-2; j_call: TRBJ1-2; clone_size: -; d_call: -
cdr3_aa: CASNSGQHTGELFF; v_call: TRBV28; j_call: TRBJ2-2; clone_size: -; d_call: -
cdr3_aa: CASNQGASQETQYF; v_call: TRBV19; j_call: TRBJ2-5; clone_size: -; d_call: TRBD1
cdr3_aa: CASGLAYEQYF; v_call: TRBV2; j_call: TRBJ2-7; clone_size: -; d_call: TRBD2
cdr3_aa: CASSPPRAGAYEQYF; v_call: TRBV28; j_call: TRBJ2-7; clone_size: -; d_call: TRBD2
cdr3_aa: CASTRGTGVNTEAFF; v_call: TRBV4-1; j_call: TRBJ1-1; clone_size: few; d_call: TRBD1
cdr3_aa: CASSSTGGENSPLHF; v_call: TRBV6-5; j_call: TRBJ1-6; clone_size: -; d_call: TRBD1
cdr3_aa: CSASQSYEQYF; v_call: TRBV20-1; j_call: TRBJ2-7; clone_size: once; d_call: -
cdr3_aa: CASSLGGRAGNTIYF; v_call: TRBV7-9; j_call: TRBJ1-3; clone_size: -; d_call: -
cdr3_aa: CASTHLPIRGRATNEKLFF; v_call: TRBV7-9; j_call: TRBJ1-4; clone_size: -; d_call: TRBD1
cdr3_aa: CASNPRVNTEAFF; v_call: TRBV6-1; j_call: TRBJ1-1; clone_size: -; d_call: -
cdr3_aa: CASSLKSGRAYEQYF; v_call: TRBV5-6; j_call: TRBJ2-7; clone_size: once; d_call: TRBD2
cdr3_aa: CASSFYRSEAGVFTQYF; v_call: TRBV28; j_call: TRBJ2-3; clone_size: -; d_call: TRBD2
cdr3_aa: CASSPTGSPAGGRDEQFF; v_call: TRBV5-1; j_call: TRBJ2-1; clone_size: -; d_call: TRBD2
cdr3_aa: CASSQGTSDTGELFF; v_call: TRBV4-2; j_call: TRBJ2-2; clone_size: -; d_call: TRBD2
cdr3_aa: CASSPLGQGFTEAFF; v_call: TRBV28; j_call: TRBJ1-1; clone_size: -; d_call: TRBD1
cdr3_aa: CASKGQKGLGKNYEQYF; v_call: TRBV28; j_call: TRBJ2-7; clone_size: -; d_call: -
cdr3_aa: CASSETGTGSQPQHF; v_call: TRBV6-1; j_call: TRBJ1-5; clone_size: -; d_call: TRBD1
cdr3_aa: CAWSQGNEQFF; v_call: TRBV30; j_call: TRBJ2-1; clone_size: once; d_call: -
cdr3_aa: CASSLGRGKTASTDTQYF; v_call: TRBV28; j_call: TRBJ2-3; clone_size: -; d_call: -
cdr3_aa: CASRPGQGYEQYF; v_call: TRBV11-1; j_call: TRBJ2-7; clone_size: -; d_call: TRBD1
cdr3_aa: CAQKEDRGAFF; v_call: TRBV27; j_call: TRBJ1-1; clone_size: -; d_call: -
cdr3_aa: CASSLGQGRAQHF; v_call: TRBV5-1; j_call: TRBJ1-5; clone_size: few; d_call: TRBD1
cdr3_aa: CASSLRGTSGSSGTGELFF; v_call: TRBV27; j_call: TRBJ2-2; clone_size: -; d_call: TRBD2
cdr3_aa: CASAFRGGSGGYTF; v_call: TRBV27; j_call: TRBJ1-2; clone_size: -; d_call: -
cdr3_aa: CSARTSDEQFF; v_call: TRBV20-1; j_call: TRBJ2-1; clone_size: -; d_call: -
cdr3_aa: CASMWGVHNSPLHF; v_call: TRBV27; j_call: TRBJ1-6; clone_size: -; d_call: -
cdr3_aa: CVSRTSSSYNEQFF; v_call: TRBV6-1; j_call: TRBJ2-1; clone_size: -; d_call: -
cdr3_aa: CASSSRTSGSAETQYF; v_call: TRBV5-1; j_call: TRBJ2-5; clone_size: -; d_call: TRBD2
cdr3_aa: CASSVGVRISYNEQFF; v_call: TRBV9; j_call: TRBJ2-1; clone_size: few; d_call: -
cdr3_aa: CASSSPKKTDTQYF; v_call: TRBV7-4; j_call: TRBJ2-3; clone_size: -; d_call: -
cdr3_aa: CASTRTGGTQYF; v_call: TRBV11-2; j_call: TRBJ2-3; clone_size: -; d_call: TRBD1
cdr3_aa: CAWTRQEVTGELFF; v_call: TRBV30; j_call: TRBJ2-2; clone_size: -; d_call: -
cdr3_aa: CASSSASLMNTEAFF; v_call: TRBV4-1; j_call: TRBJ1-1; clone_size: -; d_call: -
cdr3_aa: CASSLRVAGEETQYF; v_call: TRBV28; j_call: TRBJ2-5; clone_size: -; d_call: TRBD2
cdr3_aa: CASSTGSGANVLTF; v_call: TRBV19; j_call: TRBJ2-6; clone_size: -; d_call: -
cdr3_aa: CASIEGSMNTEAFF; v_call: TRBV5-8; j_call: TRBJ1-1; clone_size: -; d_call: -
cdr3_aa: CASSPRTGPTYEQYF; v_call: TRBV4-1; j_call: TRBJ2-7; clone_size: -; d_call: TRBD1
cdr3_aa: CASSDLRGGGGETQYF; v_call: TRBV6-1; j_call: TRBJ2-5; clone_size: -; d_call: -
cdr3_aa: CASRYRGTDTQYF; v_call: TRBV28; j_call: TRBJ2-3; clone_size: -; d_call: TRBD1
cdr3_aa: CASSGGQGYEQYF; v_call: TRBV9; j_call: TRBJ2-7; clone_size: once; d_call: TRBD1
cdr3_aa: CASSTSAVVLYQETQYF; v_call: TRBV28; j_call: TRBJ2-5; clone_size: -; d_call: -
cdr3_aa: CAWSVRRASAEAFF; v_call: TRBV30; j_call: TRBJ1-1; clone_size: once; d_call: -
cdr3_aa: CAIRPGTSGNYEQYF; v_call: TRBV10-3; j_call: TRBJ2-7; clone_size: -; d_call: TRBD2
cdr3_aa: CASSTGYSYNEQFF; v_call: TRBV19; j_call: TRBJ2-1; clone_size: -; d_call: -
cdr3_aa: CAWSADRGFNQPQHF; v_call: TRBV30; j_call: TRBJ1-5; clone_size: -; d_call: TRBD1
cdr3_aa: CASSLGTNLYEQYF; v_call: TRBV27; j_call: TRBJ2-7; clone_size: -; d_call: TRBD2
cdr3_aa: CASSLQGNTDTQYF; v_call: TRBV5-6; j_call: TRBJ2-3; clone_size: once; d_call: -
cdr3_aa: CALQKGQSEKLFF; v_call: TRBV6-6; j_call: TRBJ1-4; clone_size: -; d_call: TRBD1
cdr3_aa: CSVRTSYGNEQFF; v_call: TRBV29-1; j_call: TRBJ2-1; clone_size: -; d_call: TRBD2
cdr3_aa: CASSLGGDGYTF; v_call: TRBV11-2; j_call: TRBJ1-2; clone_size: -; d_call: -
cdr3_aa: CASSPTGPSGEQYF; v_call: TRBV4-1; j_call: TRBJ2-7; clone_size: -; d_call: -